Following are 20 T cell receptor beta chains from one sample sequenced in a study of glioma-infiltrating T cells. TCR alpha and beta CDR3 regions were amplified from RNA using iRepertoire nested multiplex PCR. TCRdb independently ran MiXCR on the multiplex PCR reads; one entry per CDR3 protein. The data show 160,000 or so distinct CDR3 sequences, about 40% seen once. Material for sequencing was glioma tissue, nonneoplastic brain tissue, or PBMCs (not recorded which). These receptor sequences come from a human donor with low-grade glioma or glioblastoma, undergoing nonglioma brain surgery, or in good health (not recorded which).

The V and J genes are TRBV5-5 and TRBJ2-7; D is undetermined. Germline CDR1 reads SGHKS; CDR2 reads YYEKEE (reference sequence). The length of the CDR3 is 13 residues. With 3 bases removed from V and 6 bases from J, the gap between germline ends came to 13 bases. CDR3 residues: CASSYDPRGEQYF. The CDR3 DNA is TGTGCCAGCAGCTATGACCCCCGAGGCGAGCAGTACTTC.

This chain connects TRBV2 to TRBJ2-7; D might be TRBD2 (6 bases). V gave up 2 bases and J gave up 2 bases, with 10 bases separating them. This CDR3 contains 14 residues. Germline V CDR1 and CDR2: SNHLY, FYNNEI. The CDR3 is CASSELGLTYEQYF. CDR3 DNA: TGTGCCAGCAGTGAACTGGGACTGACCTACGAGCAGTACTTC. The full variable domain, completed using reference TRBV2 and TRBJ2-7, is EPEVTQTPSHQVTQMGQEVILRCVPISNHLYFYWYRQILGQKVEFLVSFYNNEISEKSEIFDDQFSVERPDGSNFTLKIRSTKLEDSAMYFCASSELGLTYEQYFGPGTRLTVT.

The V and J genes are TRBV7-2 and TRBJ2-3; D call uncertain. In germline, CDR1 is SGHTA, CDR2 FQGNSA. This CDR3 is built from 14 residues. Trimming removed 5 bases from V and 2 bases from J, with 11 bases in between. CDR3 DNA: TGTGCCAGCAGCCCTAACCAACTCACAGATACGCAGTATTTT. Amino acid sequence: CASSPNQLTDTQYF.

Points on this clonotype: The junction departs from germline at one end; a sequencing error may be responsible. The CDR3 DNA is TGTGCCAGCCTCAGAGGTGCGGCTGGGGCCAACGTCCTGAATTTC. This gives the protein CASLRGAAGANVLNF. V usage is TRBV7-2 and J usage is TRBJ2-6, with TRBD1 as a possible D gene (5 bases). The CDR3 length is 15 residues. Germline V gene lookup returns CDR1 SGHTA and CDR2 FQGNSA.

This clonotype was picked up many times. The rearrangement links TRBV27 to TRBJ1-3; TRBD1 agrees at 9 bases. With V trimmed by 5 bases and J by 2 bases, 4 bases remained unmatched. Looked up from germline, CDR1 is MNHEY and CDR2 is SMNVEV (reference sequence). The CDR3 spans 15 residues. The CDR3 reads CASSARQGAGNTIYF. CDR3 coding DNA: TGTGCCAGCAGTGCGAGACAGGGGGCTGGAAACACCATATATTTT.

In regard to this clonotype: This may arise from a read error, as a much more abundant clone is one base away. The chain links TRBV28 to TRBJ1-5; D is unclear. CDR1 and CDR2 (germline): MDHEN, SYDVKM. This CDR3 contains 11 residues. The CDR3 region is CASGSNQPKHF. For the CDR3, the DNA is TGTGCCAGCGGGAGCAATCAGCCCAAGCATTTT.

This sequence joins TRBV19 and TRBJ2-3; D unresolved. V lost 6 bases, J lost 6 bases, and 16 bases lay in between. The CDR3 is 14 amino acids. CDR1 and CDR2 (germline): LNHDA, SQIVND (reference sequence). The chain's CDR3 is CASSRMGSPDTQYF. CDR3 in DNA: TGTGCCAGTAGCCGGATGGGTTCCCCCGATACGCAGTATTTT. Drawing the rest from reference TRBV19 and TRBJ2-3, the complete variable domain is DGGITQSPKYLFRKEGQNVTLSCEQNLNHDAMYWYRQDPGQGLRLIYYSQIVNDFQKGDIAEGYSVSREKKESFPLTVTSAQKNPTAFYLCASSRMGSPDTQYFGPGTRLTVL.

About this clonotype itself: This sequence may be a read error, since a much larger clone differs from it by one base. The chain is built from TRBV11-2 and TRBJ2-1; unclear D gene. The CDR3 is 12 residues long. Germline assignment: CDR1 SGHAT and CDR2 FQNNGV. CDR3 in amino acids: CASSQTLDEKFF. The CDR3 nucleotides read TGTGCCAGCAGCCAGACTCTAGATGAGAAGTTCTTC.

The J gene is TRBJ1-1, the V gene TRBV12-3 or TRBV12-4; no clear D gene. The CDR3 is 12 amino acids. Trimming took 10 bases from V and 0 from J, leaving 9 bases between them. The chain's CDR3 is CATQNMNTEAFF. CDR3 coding DNA: TGTGCCACCCAAAACATGAACACTGAAGCTTTCTTT.

In its sample, this clonotype was seen many times. The chain joins TRBV15 to TRBJ2-1; no clear D. The V and J ends lost 5 bases and 5 bases respectively, with 13 bases between them. The CDR3 length is 14 residues. Germline V gene sequence: CDR1 LNHNV, CDR2 YYDKDF (reference sequence). The CDR3 reads CATSWVPGDNEQFF. DNA of the CDR3: TGTGCCACCAGCTGGGTGCCCGGTGACAATGAGCAGTTCTTC.

Turning to this clonotype: The junction shows a germline mismatch at one end, possibly a read error. The chain is built from TRBV3-1 and TRBJ1-2, with D perhaps matching TRBD1 (6 bases). The CDR3 sequence is 16 residues long. CDR1 is LGHDT and CDR2 is YNNKEL in the germline V gene (reference sequence). CDR3 sequence: CARSQGWRRGFTGYTF. CDR3 DNA: TGTGCCAGAAGCCAAGGGTGGCGCAGGGGATTCACTGGCTACACCTTC.

This rearrangement joins TRBV29-1 to TRBJ2-5; D ambiguous. The CDR3 totals 13 residues. CDR1 is SQVTM, CDR2 ANQGSEA, per germline. V dropped 6 bases and J dropped 2 bases, with 13 bases sitting between them. The CDR3 DNA follows: TGCAGCGTGAAACGGACGGAGCAAGAGACCCAGTACTTC. Its protein is CSVKRTEQETQYF.

About this clonotype: Since the CDR3 does not end with the conserved phenylalanine or tryptophan, this likely comes from a read error. The chain uses TRBV7-7 and TRBJ2-5; D may be TRBD2 (6 bases). With 2 bases removed from V and 4 bases from J, the gap between germline ends came to 14 bases. This CDR3 contains 15 residues. Germline V CDR1 and CDR2: SSHAT, FNYEAQ (reference sequence). In nucleotides, the CDR3 is TGTGCCAGCAGCTTATCCAAGGCGGGGCGAGAGACCCAGTACCTC. Protein product: CASSLSKAGRETQYL.

This sequence joins TRBV4-1 and TRBJ2-5, with 10 bases identical to TRBD2. Germline V lookup: CDR1 MGHRA, CDR2 YSYEKL. Losses at the gene ends were 3 bases for V and 5 bases for J; bases not matched to a gene: 3. The CDR3 is made up of 14 amino acids. The CDR3 loop is CASSQLAGVETQYF. The CDR3 nucleotides read TGCGCCAGCAGCCAGCTAGCGGGAGTGGAGACCCAGTACTTC.

A few counts support this clonotype. The chain couples TRBV19 to TRBJ2-2; a weak D match, TRBD2 (5 bases). The CDR3 sequence is 16 residues long. Between the trimmed V and J ends, which lost 10 bases and 0 bases, there was a span of 18 bases. Germline assignment: CDR1 LNHDA and CDR2 SQIVND (reference sequence). CDR3: CATRGLEFANTGELFF. The CDR3, as DNA: TGTGCCACAAGAGGACTTGAGTTCGCGAACACCGGGGAGCTGTTTTTT.

This clonotype was seen more than once but under ten times. The CDR3 bases are TGCAGCGTACAAAGAGACAGTGAACCTTCTAACTATGGCTACACCTTC. It codes for CSVQRDSEPSNYGYTF. The chain carries TRBV29-1 and TRBJ1-2, with D perhaps matching TRBD1 (5 bases). This CDR3 has 16 amino acids. The V and J ends lost 6 bases and 0 bases respectively, with 20 bases between them. Germline CDR1 SQVTM, CDR2 ANQGSEA.

A remark on this clonotype: A single base separates this from a much larger clone, so it may be a read error. No conserved phenylalanine or tryptophan ends this CDR3, so it is likely a read error. The V and J genes are TRBV7-2 and TRBJ2-1; D remains unclear. Trimming took off 0 bases at V and 1 base at J, with 4 bases between the two ends. Germline assignment: CDR1 SGHTA and CDR2 FQGNSA. The CDR3 extends over 14 amino acids. The CDR3 region is CASSLAGSYNEQFL. The CDR3 nucleotides read TGTGCCAGCAGCTTAGCTGGTTCCTACAATGAGCAGTTCTTA.

A remark on this clonotype: One base away lies a much larger clone, so this may be a sequencing read error. The chain recombines TRBV27 with TRBJ2-2; 7 nucleotides match TRBD1. This CDR3 contains 13 residues. The germline CDR1 and CDR2 sequences are MNHEY and SMNVEV (reference sequence). The CDR3 reads CATSGDSPGDLFF. CDR3 DNA sequence: TGTGCCACCAGTGGGGACAGCCCCGGGGACCTGTTTTTT.

The chain uses TRBV24-1 and TRBJ2-7; 7 bases map to TRBD1. J was trimmed by 1 base and V by 4 bases; bases with no gene match: 9. The germline V gene encodes CDR1 KGHDR and CDR2 SFDVKD. The CDR3 is 16 residues long. CDR3 protein: CATSEPDRERSYEQYF. DNA of the CDR3: TGTGCCACCAGTGAACCTGACAGGGAGCGTTCCTACGAGCAGTACTTC.

Concerning this clonotype itself: The junction does not match germline at one end; this may be a read error. This chain links TRBV2 with TRBJ2-3; 9 positions agree with TRBD2. This CDR3 has 15 amino acids. CDR1 and CDR2 (germline): SNHLY, FYNNEI. CDR3 amino acids: CASSERAGGTDTKYF. DNA for the CDR3: TGTGCCAGCAGTGAACGAGCGGGAGGCACAGATACGAAGTATTTT.